The 5 T cell receptor beta chains listed next were all sequenced from one sample in a study of T cells after yellow fever vaccination. One entry per CDR3 protein results from TCRdb running MiXCR on the 5' RACE reads. The sample shows approximately 120,000 distinct CDR3 sequences, 7.4% of them seen only once. This sample comprised CD4+ T cells sorted from PBMCs, obtained 10 to 11 days after the first yellow fever vaccination. These receptors all come from a man between 18 and 29 years old who received the YFV17D yellow fever vaccine.

This clonotype was counted many times. The chain combines TRBV7-2 with TRBJ2-4; D remains ambiguous. The CDR3 loop spans 13 amino acids. Trimming took off 0 bases at V and 7 bases at J, with 7 bases between the two ends. The germline V gene has CDR1 SGHTA and CDR2 FQGNSA. CDR3 sequence reads: CASSLAAENIQYF. In DNA form, the CDR3 reads TGTGCCAGCAGCTTAGCGGCGGAGAACATTCAGTACTTC.

This clonotype was recorded many times. The chain links TRBV12-3 or TRBV12-4 to TRBJ2-3; weak D call: TRBD2 (6 bases). The CDR3 totals 14 residues. Trimming removed 6 bases from V and 4 bases from J, with 14 bases in between. The CDR3 loop reads CASSIGGFSDTQYF. The CDR3 DNA follows: TGTGCCAGCAGCATTGGAGGGTTTTCAGATACGCAGTATTTT.

This clonotype appeared many times. The rearrangement joins TRBV7-9 to TRBJ1-4; D might be TRBD1 (5 bases). Trimming took off 2 bases at V and 4 bases at J, with 14 bases between the two ends. The germline V gene has CDR1 SEHNR and CDR2 FQNEAQ (reference sequence). CDR3 length: 16 amino acids. Written as DNA, the CDR3 is TGTGCCAGCAGCTTAACTGACACAGGCCTTAATGAAAAACTGTTTTTT. Amino acid sequence: CASSLTDTGLNEKLFF.

This clonotype was counted only a few times. The V and J genes are TRBV5-6 and TRBJ2-3; a possible D gene is TRBD1 (5 bases). Trimming took 5 bases from V and 4 from J, leaving 23 bases between them. The CDR3 covers 17 residues. Germline V gives CDR1 SGHDT, CDR2 YYEEEE. The CDR3 bases are TGTGCCAGCAGGTGGGGCGTCAGGTTCGGTATGTCAGATACGCAGTATTTT. Protein sequence: CASRWGVRFGMSDTQYF.

This clonotype was counted ten times or more. This chain joins TRBV5-5 and TRBJ2-5; D perhaps matches TRBD2 (5 bases). Germline V gene sequence: CDR1 SGHKS, CDR2 YYEKEE (reference sequence). V was cut by 2 bases and J by 1 base, with 9 bases left in between. This CDR3 comprises 14 residues. In nucleotides, the CDR3 is TGTGCCAGCAGCTTCACGGACTCCCAAGAGACCCAGTACTTC. It is translated as CASSFTDSQETQYF.